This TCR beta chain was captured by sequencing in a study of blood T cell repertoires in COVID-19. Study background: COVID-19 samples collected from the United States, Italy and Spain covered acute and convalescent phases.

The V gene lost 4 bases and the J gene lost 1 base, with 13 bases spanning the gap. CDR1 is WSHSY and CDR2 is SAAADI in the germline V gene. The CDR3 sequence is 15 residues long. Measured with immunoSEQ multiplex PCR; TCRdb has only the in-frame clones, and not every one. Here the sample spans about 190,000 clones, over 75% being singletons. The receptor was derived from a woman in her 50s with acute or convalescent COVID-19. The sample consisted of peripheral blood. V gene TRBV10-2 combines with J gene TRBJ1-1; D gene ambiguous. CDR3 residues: CASSGLLLSNTEAFF. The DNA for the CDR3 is TGCGCCAGCAGTGGGCTGCTGCTTTCGAACACTGAAGCTTTCTTT.